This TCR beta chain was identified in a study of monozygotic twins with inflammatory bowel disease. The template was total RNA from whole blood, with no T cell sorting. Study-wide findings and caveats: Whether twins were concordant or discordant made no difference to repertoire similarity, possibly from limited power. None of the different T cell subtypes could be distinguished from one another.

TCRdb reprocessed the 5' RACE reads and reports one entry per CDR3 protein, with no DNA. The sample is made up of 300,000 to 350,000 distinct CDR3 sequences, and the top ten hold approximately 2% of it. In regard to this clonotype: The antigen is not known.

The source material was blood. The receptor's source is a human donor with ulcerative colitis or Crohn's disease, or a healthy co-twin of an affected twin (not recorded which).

The CDR3 loop reads CASRIREHGYTF. The chain recombines TRBV28 with TRBJ1-2; TCRdb's D call, TRBD1, is unchecked because there is no DNA. Germline V CDR1 and CDR2: MDHEN, SYDVKM. CDR3 length: 12 residues.